A single sample gave rise to the 19 T cell receptor beta chains below, sequenced in a study of cytomegalovirus exposure and HLA in healthy donors. Clones were sequenced by immunoSEQ multiplex PCR, and TCRdb holds only the in-frame ones, with some missing. The sample shows around 300,000 clones, roughly 88% of them seen only once. Sequenced sample: PBMCs. These receptor sequences come from a young woman in good health and CMV-seronegative.

The V and J genes are TRBV30 and TRBJ2-3; TRBD1 aligns across 9 bases. V was pared by 2 bases and J by 2 bases, with 17 bases of the junction left unmatched. Germline V CDR1 and CDR2: GTSNPN, SVGIG (reference sequence). This CDR3 contains 19 residues. Here the CDR3 reads CAWSNWPQGARDHTDTQYF. In DNA, the CDR3 is TGTGCCTGGAGTAATTGGCCACAGGGGGCCAGAGACCACACAGATACGCAGTATTTT.

The chain recombines TRBV28 with TRBJ2-7, with a tentative D call TRBD1 (6 bases). The germline gives CDR1 MDHEN, CDR2 SYDVKM. The CDR3 covers 14 residues. Deletions cut 9 bases from V and 3 bases from J, with 18 bases between. This CDR3 reads CASSGTKGNYEQYF. CDR3 DNA: TGTGCCAGTTCCGGGACAAAGGGAAACTACGAGCAGTACTTC. Full variable domain (rest looked up from reference TRBV28 and TRBJ2-7): DVKVTQSSRYLVKRTGEKVFLECVQDMDHENMFWYRQDPGLGLRLIYFSYDVKMKEKGDIPEGYSVSREKKERFSLILESASTNQTSMYLCASSGTKGNYEQYFGPGTRLTVT.

Here the CDR3 DNA reads TGTGCCAGCAGTTTGGGAGGGGACGACGAGCAGTACTTC. It codes for CASSLGGDDEQYF. The chain uses TRBV28 and TRBJ2-7; TRBD2 agrees at 7 bases. There are 13 residues in the CDR3. V lost 3 bases to trimming and J lost 5 bases; unmatched junction nucleotides: 4. Germline V gene data show CDR1 as MDHEN and CDR2 as SYDVKM.

The chain is built from TRBV29-1 and TRBJ1-2; D might be TRBD1 (5 bases). CDR3 length: 12 residues. V shed 4 bases and J shed 4 bases, with 10 bases lying between them. Germline V gene sequence: CDR1 SQVTM, CDR2 ANQGSEA. The CDR3 region has the DNA TGCAGCGTTGGGCAGGGCTCCTATGGCTACACCTTC. It yields the protein CSVGQGSYGYTF.

This rearrangement joins TRBV6-6 to TRBJ2-5, with a weak D call TRBD1 (5 bases). CDR1 MNHNY and CDR2 SVGAGI come from the germline V gene (reference sequence). The CDR3 runs to 14 residues. V was shortened by 2 bases and J by 4 bases, with 11 bases between the two germline ends. CDR3 amino acids: CASSYMSGSETQYF. The CDR3 DNA is TGTGCCAGCAGTTACATGTCAGGGTCAGAGACCCAGTACTTC.

The chain couples TRBV7-2 to TRBJ2-4; D is perhaps TRBD1 (5 bases). CDR3 size: 15 residues. With 3 bases removed from V and 1 base from J, the gap between germline ends came to 10 bases. Germline lookup yields CDR1 SGHTA and CDR2 FQGNSA. The CDR3 region is CASSFFRAAKNIQYF. In DNA form, the CDR3 reads TGTGCCAGCAGCTTTTTCAGGGCGGCCAAAAACATTCAGTACTTC.

The gene calls are TRBV7-8 and TRBJ2-2; D not resolved. This CDR3 is built from 17 residues. V lost 5 bases to trimming and J lost 0 bases, with 16 bases between them. Germline V gene sequence: CDR1 SGHVS, CDR2 FQNEAQ. In nucleotides, the CDR3 is TGTGCCAGCAGCCGTTTACCCTCCCGGGCGAACACCGGGGAGCTGTTTTTT. Protein product: CASSRLPSRANTGELFF.

J is TRBJ2-3 and V is TRBV7-3; no clear D. CDR1 and CDR2 from the germline V gene are SGHTA and FQGTGA. The V end lost 5 bases, the J end lost 1 base, and 4 bases lay between the germline ends. The CDR3 consists of 12 residues. The chain's CDR3 is CASSPGTDTQYF. The CDR3 coding sequence is TGTGCCAGCAGCCCTGGCACAGATACGCAGTATTTT.

The rearrangement links TRBV13 to TRBJ1-4; D remains ambiguous. The CDR3 is 13 residues long. The V and J ends lost 0 bases and 5 bases respectively, with 4 bases between them. Germline V gene lookup returns CDR1 PRHDT and CDR2 FYEKMQ (reference sequence). The chain's CDR3 is CASSLGVNEKLFF. Written as DNA, the CDR3 is TGTGCCAGCAGCTTAGGCGTGAATGAAAAACTGTTTTTT.

This chain uses TRBV2 with TRBJ2-2, with 8 bases that match TRBD2. CDR3 size: 15 residues. Germline loops: CDR1 SNHLY, CDR2 FYNNEI. The V and J ends lost 7 bases and 1 base, in that order; junction bases with no gene match: 5. The CDR3 nucleotides are TGTGCCAGCAAACGACTAGCGAGGAACACCGGGGAGCTGTTTTTT. This encodes CASKRLARNTGELFF.

The CDR3 reads CASSPVRSVGELFF. The CDR3 coding sequence is TGCGCCAGCAGCCCCGTCAGGTCGGTCGGGGAGCTGTTTTTT. V and J are TRBV10-2 and TRBJ2-2; D unclear. From germline, CDR1 is WSHSY and CDR2 SAAADI. The CDR3 spans 14 residues. The V and J ends lost 6 bases and 7 bases respectively, with 15 bases between them.

CDR3 nucleotide sequence: TGTGCCAGCACGAGGTGGACTGAAGCTTTCTTT. Amino acids: CASTRWTEAFF. The chain links TRBV28 to TRBJ1-1; no clear D. Germline V CDR1 and CDR2: MDHEN, SYDVKM. The CDR3 sequence is 11 residues long. Trimming removed 7 bases from V and 5 bases from J, with 8 bases in between.

The chain employs TRBV6-6 and TRBJ2-1; tentative D call: TRBD2 (6 bases). Germline CDR1 MNHNY, CDR2 SVGAGI (reference sequence). The CDR3 contains 16 residues. V lost 5 bases and J 4 bases, leaving 18 bases between the germline ends. CDR3 bases: TGTGCCAGCAGTCCCTCCCTAGTAGCGGAGTACAATGAGCAGTTCTTC. Translation gives CASSPSLVAEYNEQFF.

In its sample, this clone was seen once. This sequence joins TRBV11-3 and TRBJ2-1, with D maybe TRBD2 (6 bases). The V end lost 3 bases, the J end lost 6 bases, and 9 bases lay between the germline ends. The V gene's germline CDR1 is SGHNT and CDR2 YENEEA. The CDR3 runs to 13 residues. DNA for the CDR3: TGTGCCAGCAGCTTCGGGACTTTCAATGAGCAGTTCTTC. Translating it yields CASSFGTFNEQFF.

The CDR3 here is CASSEANYGYTF. Written as DNA, the CDR3 is TGCGCCAGCAGCGAGGCTAACTATGGCTACACCTTC. This chain uses TRBV5-1 with TRBJ1-2; the D is unclear. Germline loops: CDR1 SGHRS, CDR2 YFSETQ. V was trimmed by 4 bases and J by 0 bases, leaving 4 bases between them. The CDR3 runs to 12 residues.

With regard to this clone: At one of its ends the junction is not consistent with the germline gene, which may arise from a read error. V gene TRBV7-7 combines with J gene TRBJ2-7; possible D gene TRBD2, 5 bases. Germline lookup yields CDR1 SSHAT and CDR2 FNYEAQ (reference sequence). There are 16 residues in the CDR3. CDR3 DNA: TGTGCTAGCAGCTTACCCCGGCAGGAGAAAACTAGCGAGCAGTACTTC. Its translation is CASSLPRQEKTSEQYF. Combining the CDR3 with reference TRBV7-7 and TRBJ2-7 gives the whole variable domain GAGVSQSPRYKVTKRGQDVTLRCDPISSHATLYWYQQALGQGPEFLTYFNYEAQPDKSGLPSDRFSAERPEGSISTLTIQRTEQRDSAMYRCASSLPRQEKTSEQYFGPGTRLTVT.

The chain recombines TRBV4-3 with TRBJ2-1; TRBD1 aligns across 7 bases. V gave up 4 bases and J gave up 3 bases; unmatched junction bases: 3. The CDR3 sequence is 14 residues long. Germline CDR1 is LGHNA and CDR2 is YSLEER. CDR3: CASSRQGNYNEQFF. CDR3 DNA: TGCGCCAGCAGCCGACAGGGCAACTACAATGAGCAGTTCTTC.

V and J are TRBV7-6 and TRBJ2-5; perhaps TRBD2 as D (5 bases). Per the germline V gene, CDR1 is SGHVS and CDR2 is FNYEAQ. The CDR3 runs to 15 residues. Trimming stripped 5 bases from V and 1 base from J, with 14 bases between. In nucleotides, the CDR3 is TGTGCCAGCAGCCCCCTGACGGGATCCCAAGAGACCCAGTACTTC. Amino acid sequence: CASSPLTGSQETQYF.

V usage is TRBV10-3 and J usage is TRBJ1-1; a possible D gene is TRBD1 (5 bases). This CDR3 contains 14 residues. Germline CDR1 ENHRY, CDR2 SYGVKD. V lost 2 bases to trimming and J lost 3 bases, with 10 bases between them. CDR3 amino acids: CAISEGGRDTEAFF. The CDR3 nucleotides are TGTGCCATCAGTGAGGGGGGGAGGGACACTGAAGCTTTCTTT.